Sequencing of this TCR beta chain was carried out in a study of cytomegalovirus exposure and HLA in healthy donors. Primers for the PCR totalled 60 Vbeta and 13 Jbeta. Libraries were prepared by immunoSEQ multiplex PCR; TCRdb keeps only in-frame clonotypes and omits some of them. The sample records around 100,000 clones, about 64% being singletons. This clone appeared once. The specimen was PBMCs. This receptor was taken from a man between 18 and 35 years old in good health and CMV-seropositive.

The CDR3 loop reads CASSLSPGGNTGELFF. CDR3 nucleotide sequence: TGTGCCAGCAGTTTATCCCCAGGGGGAAACACCGGGGAGCTGTTTTTT. This rearrangement joins TRBV27 to TRBJ2-2, with TRBD1 matching over 7 bases. The germline V gene has CDR1 MNHEY and CDR2 SMNVEV (reference sequence). V trimming: 0 bases; J trimming: 2 bases; junction bases outside the gene matches: 3. The CDR3 extends over 16 amino acids.